This T cell receptor beta chain was sequenced for a study of cytomegalovirus exposure and HLA in healthy donors. In this sample, this clone turned up a few times. Amplification used 60 Vbeta primers and 13 Jbeta primers. Clones were read by immunoSEQ multiplex PCR, and TCRdb kept only the in-frame ones, dropping some. The repertoire consists of approximately 160,000 clones, with approximately 80% occurring once and the leading ten covering about 5.6%. The length of the CDR3 is 15 residues. The germline CDR1 and CDR2 sequences are SGHRS and YFSETQ. Trimming took 3 bases from V and 6 from J; bases not matched to a gene: 7.

The specimen sequenced was PBMCs. This chain connects TRBV5-1 to TRBJ2-1; TRBD1 matches at 9 bases. The receptor was isolated from a young man in good health and CMV-seropositive. CDR3 in DNA: TGCGCCAGCAGCTACACAGGGGGCATCGTCAATGAGCAGTTCTTC. It translates to CASSYTGGIVNEQFF.